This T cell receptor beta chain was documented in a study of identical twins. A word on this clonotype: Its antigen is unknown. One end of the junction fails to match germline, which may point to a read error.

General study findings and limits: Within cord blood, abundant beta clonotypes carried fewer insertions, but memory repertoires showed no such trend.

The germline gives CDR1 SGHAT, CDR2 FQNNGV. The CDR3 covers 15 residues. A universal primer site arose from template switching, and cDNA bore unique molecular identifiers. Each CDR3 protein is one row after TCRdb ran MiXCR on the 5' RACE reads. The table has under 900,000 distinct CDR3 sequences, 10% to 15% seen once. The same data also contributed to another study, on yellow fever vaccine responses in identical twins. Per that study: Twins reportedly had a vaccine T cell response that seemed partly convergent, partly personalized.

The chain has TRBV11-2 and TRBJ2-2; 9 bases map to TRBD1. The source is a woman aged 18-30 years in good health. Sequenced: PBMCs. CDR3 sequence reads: CASSPGQGNTGELLF. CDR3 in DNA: TGTGCCAGCAGTCCGGGACAGGGTAACACCGGGGAGCTGCTTTTT.